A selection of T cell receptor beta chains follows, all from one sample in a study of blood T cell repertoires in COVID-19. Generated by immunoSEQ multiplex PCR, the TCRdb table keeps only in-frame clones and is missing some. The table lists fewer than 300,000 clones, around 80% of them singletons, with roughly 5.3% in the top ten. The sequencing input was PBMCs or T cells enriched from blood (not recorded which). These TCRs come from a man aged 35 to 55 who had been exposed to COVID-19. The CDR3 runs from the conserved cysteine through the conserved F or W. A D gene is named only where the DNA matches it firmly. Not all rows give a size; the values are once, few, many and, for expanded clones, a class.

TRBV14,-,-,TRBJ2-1,CASSPGFYNEQFF,TGTGCCAGCAGCCCCGGGTTTTATAATGAGCAGTTCTTC
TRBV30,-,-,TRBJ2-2,CAWTPGFYTGELFF,TGTGCCTGGACCCCAGGGTTCTACACCGGGGAGCTGTTTTTT
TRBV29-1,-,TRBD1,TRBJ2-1,CSVGLGQGGEQFF,TGCAGCGTTGGTCTGGGACAGGGAGGTGAGCAGTTCTTC
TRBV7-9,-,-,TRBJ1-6,CASSPHRFENSPLHF,TGTGCCAGCAGCCCCCACAGATTCGAGAATTCACCCCTCCACTTT
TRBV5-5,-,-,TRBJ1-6,CASSNWRGIGDSPLHF,TGTGCCAGCAGCAATTGGCGGGGTATAGGAGATTCACCCCTCCACTTT
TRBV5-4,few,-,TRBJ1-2,CASSIALDEGYTF,TGTGCCAGCAGCATAGCACTCGATGAGGGCTACACCTTC
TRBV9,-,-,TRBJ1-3,CASSQDPGVDTIYF,TGTGCCAGCAGCCAGGACCCGGGGGTTGACACCATATATTTT
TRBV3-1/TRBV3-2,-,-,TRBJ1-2,CASSGLGATGGYTF,TGTGCCAGCAGCGGACTAGGGGCTACGGGAGGCTACACCTTC
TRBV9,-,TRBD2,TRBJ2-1,CASSVDPEGLGGNEQFF,TGTGCCAGCAGCGTAGACCCCGAGGGACTAGGGGGAAATGAGCAGTTCTTC
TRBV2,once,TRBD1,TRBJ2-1,CASRGQGASNEQFF,TGTGCCAGCAGGGGACAGGGGGCGAGCAATGAGCAGTTCTTC
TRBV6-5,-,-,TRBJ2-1,CASSPWTDNNEQFF,TGTGCCAGCAGTCCCTGGACAGACAACAATGAGCAGTTCTTC
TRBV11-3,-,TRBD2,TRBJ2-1,CASSSHGPIAGGTYNEQFF,TGTGCCAGCAGCTCCCATGGCCCCATAGCGGGAGGAACCTACAATGAGCAGTTCTTC
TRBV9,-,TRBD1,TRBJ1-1,CASSVVSDRGAFF,TGTGCCAGCAGCGTAGTCTCGGACAGGGGGGCTTTCTTT
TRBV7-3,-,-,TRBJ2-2,CASSLTLANTGELFF,TGTGCCAGCAGCTTGACACTTGCGAACACCGGGGAGCTGTTTTTT
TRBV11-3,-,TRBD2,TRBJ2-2,CASSLGTSWTGELFF,TGTGCCAGCAGCTTAGGGACTAGTTGGACCGGGGAGCTGTTTTTT
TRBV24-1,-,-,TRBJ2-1,CATSDFYEQFF,TGTGCCACCAGTGATTTCTATGAGCAGTTCTTC
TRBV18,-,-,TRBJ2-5,CASSLRRGETQYF,TGTGCCAGCTCACTACGACGAGGTGAGACCCAGTACTTC
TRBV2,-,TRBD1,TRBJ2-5,CASSEVGTGSGETQYF,TGTGCCAGCAGTGAAGTGGGGACAGGGTCGGGGGAGACCCAGTACTTC
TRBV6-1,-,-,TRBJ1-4,CASSEVEWGHNEKLFF,TGTGCCAGCAGTGAAGTGGAGTGGGGCCATAATGAAAAACTGTTTTTT
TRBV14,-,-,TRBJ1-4,CASSQVPSRTNEKLFF,TGTGCCAGCAGCCAAGTCCCATCACGGACTAATGAAAAACTGTTTTTT
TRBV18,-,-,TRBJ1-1,CASSPPVTGRATEAFF,TGTGCCAGCTCACCACCTGTCACGGGGAGGGCCACTGAAGCTTTCTTT
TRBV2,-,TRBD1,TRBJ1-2,CASRVTGVLGYTF,TGTGCCAGCAGAGTGACAGGGGTTCTTGGCTACACCTTC
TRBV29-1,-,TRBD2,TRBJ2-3,CSVLGLAGTRTWTDTQYF,TGCAGCGTCCTTGGACTAGCGGGAACCCGAACGTGGACAGATACGCAGTATTTT
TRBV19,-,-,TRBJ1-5,CASSIFEPQVNQPQHF,TGTGCCAGTAGTATCTTTGAGCCACAGGTGAATCAGCCCCAGCATTTT
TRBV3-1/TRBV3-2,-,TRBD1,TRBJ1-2,CASSLGQGGGYTF,TGTGCCAGCAGTCTCGGACAGGGAGGTGGCTACACCTTC
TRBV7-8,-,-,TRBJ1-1,CASTWGGNTEAFF,TGTGCCAGCACCTGGGGGGGAAACACTGAAGCTTTCTTT
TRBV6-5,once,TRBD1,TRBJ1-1,CASIWTGIEAFF,TGTGCCAGCATATGGACAGGGATTGAAGCTTTCTTT
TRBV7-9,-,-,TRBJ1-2,CASSSEGDYYGYTF,TGTGCCAGCAGCTCCGAAGGGGACTACTATGGCTACACCTTC
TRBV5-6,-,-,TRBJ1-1,CASSGAGRGDTEAFF,TGTGCCAGCAGCGGTGCGGGCCGGGGGGACACTGAAGCTTTCTTT
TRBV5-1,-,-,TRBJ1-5,CASSPLGGSNQPQHF,TGCGCCAGCAGCCCCCTGGGGGGGAGCAATCAGCCCCAGCATTTT
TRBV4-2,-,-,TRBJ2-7,CASSPDKVNEQYF,TGTGCCAGCAGCCCGGACAAGGTCAACGAGCAGTACTTC
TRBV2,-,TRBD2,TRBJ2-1,CASESGSVNEQFF,TGTGCCAGCGAGAGCGGGAGTGTGAATGAGCAGTTCTTC
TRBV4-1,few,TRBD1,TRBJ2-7,CASSQVQGRGYEQYF,TGCGCCAGCAGCCAAGTACAGGGGAGAGGCTACGAGCAGTACTTC
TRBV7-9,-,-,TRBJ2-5,CASSPTGSETQYF,TGTGCCAGCAGCCCAACAGGGTCCGAGACCCAGTACTTC
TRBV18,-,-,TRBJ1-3,CASSPGTNRDTIYF,TGTGCCAGCTCACCTGGCACCAACAGGGACACCATATATTTT
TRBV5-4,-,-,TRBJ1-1,CASSLGSGEGYRAAFF,TGTGCCAGCAGCTTGGGGTCTGGAGAAGGTTATAGAGCAGCTTTCTTT
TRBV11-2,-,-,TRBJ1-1,CASSLAQGSRTEAFF,TGTGCCAGCAGCTTAGCCCAGGGTTCGAGAACTGAAGCTTTCTTT
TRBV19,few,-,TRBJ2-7,CASSIWTTRDEQYF,TGTGCCAGTAGTATTTGGACAACCCGGGACGAGCAGTACTTC
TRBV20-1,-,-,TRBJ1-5,CSASLGSNQPQHF,TGCAGTGCTAGTCTAGGTAGCAATCAGCCCCAGCATTTT
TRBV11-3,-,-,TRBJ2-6,CASSGGAAGANVLTF,TGTGCCAGCAGCGGTGGGGCGGCTGGGGCCAACGTCCTGACTTTC
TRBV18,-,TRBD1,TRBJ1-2,CASSPRQGGYTF,TGTGCCAGCTCACCGAGACAGGGTGGCTACACCTTC
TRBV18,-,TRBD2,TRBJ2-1,CASSPPGGGYNEQFF,TGTGCCAGCTCACCCCCGGGAGGGGGATACAATGAGCAGTTCTTC
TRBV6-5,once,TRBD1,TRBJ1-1,CASSYRTGNTEAFF,TGTGCCAGCAGTTATCGGACAGGGAACACTGAAGCTTTCTTT
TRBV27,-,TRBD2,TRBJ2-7,CASSLGTPASGSYEQYF,TGTGCCAGCAGTTTAGGTACGCCGGCTAGCGGGTCCTACGAGCAGTACTTC
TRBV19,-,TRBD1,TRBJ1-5,CASSGTGGNQPQHF,TGTGCCAGTAGTGGGACAGGGGGCAATCAGCCCCAACATTTT
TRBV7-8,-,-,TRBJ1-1,CASSSRQEAFF,TGTGCCAGCAGCTCCAGACAAGAAGCTTTCTTT
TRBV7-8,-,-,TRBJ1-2,CASSPGTYGYTF,TGTGCCAGCAGCCCCGGGACTTATGGCTACACCTTC
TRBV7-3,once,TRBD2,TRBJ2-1,CASSKTGTSGGYNEQFF,TGTGCCAGCAGCAAAACCGGGACTAGCGGGGGCTACAATGAGCAGTTCTTC